The TCR beta chain described here comes from a study of T cells after yellow fever vaccination. TCRdb itself ran the 5' RACE reads through MiXCR, one entry per CDR3 protein. The data hold some 350,000 distinct CDR3 sequences, with roughly 4% observed a single time. The CDR3 has 14 residues. Germline loops: CDR1 DFQATT, CDR2 SNEGSKA (reference sequence). V lost 2 bases and J lost 5, with 12 bases in between. This specimen was PBMCs, taken 5 days after the yellow fever booster vaccination. The receptor was isolated from a man aged 18 to 35 who received the YFV17D yellow fever vaccine. The V call is TRBV20-1, the J call TRBJ2-2, with a tentative D call TRBD2 (5 bases). CDR3 loop: CSARSSGTTGELFF. The DNA of the CDR3 is TGCAGTGCTAGATCCAGCGGAACAACCGGGGAGCTGTTTTTT.